Below are 4 T cell receptor beta chains sequenced from a single sample in a study of brain T cells in children with intractable seizures. Stated time point: blood from clinic visit 5 months post-surgery; TSC patient then seizure free. The protocol was immunoSEQ multiplex PCR, while the TCRdb copy is restricted to in-frame clones and leaves out a portion. The sample holds hundreds of thousands of clones, over 90% seen once. The starting material was peripheral blood, obtained 4 to 5 months after surgery. These receptors all stem from a boy under three years old with tuberous sclerosis and intractable seizures.

Notes on this clone: In the same sample, other DNA sequences code for this CDR3. The chain recombines TRBV12-3 or TRBV12-4 with TRBJ2-3; D unresolved. The CDR3 runs to 12 residues. V was cut by 5 bases and J by 2 bases, with 5 bases left in between. The CDR3: CASSPSTDTQYF. Written as DNA, the CDR3 is TGTGCCAGCAGTCCGTCCACAGATACGCAGTATTTT.

The chain carries TRBV21-1 and TRBJ1-1; the table assigns TRBD1, which was not confirmed against the DNA. TRBV21-1 is annotated as a pseudogene. The CDR3 is made up of 12 amino acids. CDR3 bases: TGTGCCAGCGCCTCAGGGAACACTGAAGCTTTCTTT. This codes for CASASGNTEAFF.

V and J are TRBV6-5 and TRBJ2-2; 10 bases line up with TRBD1. Trimming removed 6 bases from V and 6 bases from J; junction bases left unmatched: 1. CDR1 MNHEY and CDR2 SVGAGI come from the germline V gene. CDR3 length: 13 residues. The CDR3 DNA sequence: TGTGCCAGCAGGACAGGGGGCTCCGGGGAGCTGTTTTTT. Protein sequence: CASRTGGSGELFF.

Here the CDR3 reads CAWGRYSGNTIYF. As DNA, the CDR3 is TGTGCCTGGGGACGGTACTCTGGAAACACCATATATTTT. This sequence joins TRBV30 and TRBJ1-3, with D hard to call. Per the germline V gene, CDR1 is GTSNPN and CDR2 is SVGIG (reference sequence). This CDR3 region has 13 residues. Trimming shortened V by 5 bases and J by 0 bases, and 8 bases separated the two germline ends.